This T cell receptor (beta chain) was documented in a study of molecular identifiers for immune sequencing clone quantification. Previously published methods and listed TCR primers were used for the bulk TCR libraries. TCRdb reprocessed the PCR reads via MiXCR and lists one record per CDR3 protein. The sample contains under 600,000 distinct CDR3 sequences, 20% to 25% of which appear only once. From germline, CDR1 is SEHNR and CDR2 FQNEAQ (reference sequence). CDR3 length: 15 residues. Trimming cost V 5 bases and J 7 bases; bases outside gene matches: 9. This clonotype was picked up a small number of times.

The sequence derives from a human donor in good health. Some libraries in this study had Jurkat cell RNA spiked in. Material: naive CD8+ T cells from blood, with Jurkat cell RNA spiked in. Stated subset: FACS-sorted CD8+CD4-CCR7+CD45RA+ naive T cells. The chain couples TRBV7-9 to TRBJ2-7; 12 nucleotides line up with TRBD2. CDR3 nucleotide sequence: TGTGCCAGCAGCCTCAGACTAGCGGGAGTGGAAGAGCAGTACTTC. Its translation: CASSLRLAGVEEQYF.